A single sample gave rise to the 18 T cell receptor beta chains below, sequenced in a study of T cell repertoires in cytomegalovirus infection. TCRdb re-called the reads through MiXCR, storing one row per CDR3 protein. Of 700,000 to 950,000 distinct CDR3 sequences listed, around a third were seen once; the top ten hold roughly an eighth. These receptors' targets are unknown. Sequencing used cultured CD8+ T cells from PBMCs, obtained from culture after CMV antigen stimulation. The receptors shown here come from a human donor in good health (CMV status not recorded). Some clones in this sample may be carry-over from other donors' samples.

This clonotype showed up just a few times. V is TRBV6-5 and J is TRBJ1-5, with TRBD1 matching over 7 bases. The germline gives CDR1 MNHEY, CDR2 SVGAGI. This CDR3 is 14 amino acids long. J lost 6 bases, V lost 6 bases, and 8 bases had no gene match. The CDR3 nucleotides read TGTGCCAGCAGCCAAAGACAGGGAGGTCAGCCCCAGCATTTT. Its protein is CASSQRQGGQPQHF.

V usage is TRBV18 and J usage is TRBJ1-1; D not certain. Germline-derived CDR1 and CDR2 are KGHSH and LQKENI. Trimming left V 4 bases short and J 6 bases short, with 15 bases between. CDR3 length: 14 residues. The CDR3 here is CASSRQAVDAEAFF. The DNA for the CDR3 is TGTGCCAGCTCACGTCAGGCGGTGGACGCTGAAGCTTTCTTT.

This clonotype was seen many times. This sequence joins TRBV7-6 and TRBJ1-4; 7 nucleotides agree with TRBD1. CDR3 length: 15 residues. Germline CDR1 is SGHVS and CDR2 is FNYEAQ. Trimming at V came to 4 bases and at J to 5 bases, leaving 7 bases not matched to a gene. The CDR3 coding sequence is TGTGCCAGCAGCTCGCAGTTCAGGGGGAATGAAAAACTGTTTTTT. This codes for CASSSQFRGNEKLFF.

The chain has TRBV7-9 and TRBJ2-1; D may be TRBD1 (6 bases). The DNA end lines up better with TRBJ2-7; the J call may be wrong. Germline V CDR1 and CDR2: SEHNR, FQNEAQ (reference sequence). This CDR3 has 15 residues. The CDR3 DNA is TGTGCCAGCAGCGCCAACAGGGCCCTCTACAATGAGCAGTACTTC. It yields the protein CASSANRALYNEQYF.

The rearrangement uses TRBV7-9 and TRBJ2-6; 8 nucleotides align to TRBD1. The CDR3 has 20 amino acids. V gave up 6 bases and J gave up 0 bases; unmatched junction bases: 16. Per the germline V gene, CDR1 is SEHNR and CDR2 is FQNEAQ (reference sequence). CDR3 amino acids: CASRSSGTGIIISGANVLTF. In nucleotides, the CDR3 is TGTGCCAGCAGGTCATCCGGGACAGGCATAATTATCTCTGGGGCCAACGTCCTGACTTTC. Full variable domain (rest looked up from reference TRBV7-9 and TRBJ2-6): DTGVSQNPRHKITKRGQNVTFRCDPISEHNRLYWYRQTLGQGPEFLTYFQNEAQLEKSRLLSDRFSAERPKGSFSTLEIQRTEQGDSAMYLCASRSSGTGIIISGANVLTFGAGSRLTVL.

This clonotype was counted many times. The junction and the germline gene differ at one end; a read error may be behind it. V gene TRBV7-2 combines with J gene TRBJ2-1; 9 bases map to TRBD2. Looked up from germline, CDR1 is SGHTA and CDR2 is FQGNSA. CDR3 length equals 14 residues. The CDR3 reads CASTLAGAYNEQFF. The CDR3 DNA reads as TGTGCCAGCACCTTAGCGGGGGCCTACAATGAGCAGTTCTTC.

This clonotype was observed once. V gene TRBV5-1 combines with J gene TRBJ1-1; D remains unclear. Germline assignment: CDR1 SGHRS and CDR2 YFSETQ. With 1 base removed from V and 1 base from J, the gap between germline ends came to 8 bases. The CDR3 spans 14 residues. The DNA for the CDR3 is TGCGCCAGCAGCTTGTATGGACGGAACACTGAAGCTTTCTTT. It yields the protein CASSLYGRNTEAFF. The complete variable domain, with remaining parts taken from reference TRBV5-1 and TRBJ1-1, reads KAGVTQTPRYLIKTRGQQVTLSCSPISGHRSVSWYQQTPGQGLQFLFEYFSETQRNKGNFPGRFSGRQFSNSRSEMNVSTLELGDSALYLCASSLYGRNTEAFFGQGTRLTVV.

The rearrangement joins TRBV19 to TRBJ1-1; possibly TRBD1 for D (6 bases). Germline CDR1 reads LNHDA; CDR2 reads SQIVND (reference sequence). The CDR3 totals 15 residues. The germline V and J ends were trimmed by 5 bases and 2 bases, with 15 bases remaining between them. The DNA of the CDR3 is TGTGCCAGTAGTCCTCCGACAGGAATAAACACTGAAGCTTTCTTT. It is translated as CASSPPTGINTEAFF.

This chain links TRBV12-3 or TRBV12-4 with TRBJ1-1, with TRBD1 matching 10 bases. Trimming cost V 7 bases and J 1 base; bases outside gene matches: 12. The CDR3 spans 17 residues. The CDR3 region has the DNA TGTGCCAGCACCTGGACAGGGGGGACGGGGAAGAACACTGAAGCTTTCTTT. It yields the protein CASTWTGGTGKNTEAFF.

The V and J genes are TRBV11-2 and TRBJ2-3; 8 bases are shared with TRBD2. The CDR3 has 17 residues. The junction had 10 bases not matched to a gene; V was cut back by 4 bases and J by 1 base. The germline CDR1 and CDR2 sequences are SGHAT and FQNNGV. CDR3 DNA sequence: TGTGCCAGCAGCTCCGGGGGGGCCATCCCCGGCACAGATACGCAGTATTTT. Translated, it gives CASSSGGAIPGTDTQYF.

Worth noting for this clonotype: This may be a read error, as it is one base from a much larger clone. The chain employs TRBV7-8 and TRBJ2-2, with 8 positions matching TRBD1. The junction had 6 bases not matched to a gene; V was cut back by 0 bases and J by 3 bases. Germline V gene lookup returns CDR1 SGHVS and CDR2 FQNEAQ. The CDR3 is 17 residues long. CDR3 nucleotide sequence: TGTGCCAGCAGCTTAGCGAACAGGGGGAGCTACACCGGGGAGCTGTTTTTT. It encodes CASSLANRGSYTGELFF.

The chain uses TRBV27 and TRBJ1-5, with 9 bases aligning to TRBD1. The ends lost 9 bases at V and 3 bases at J; junction bases unmatched: 9. Per the germline V gene, CDR1 is MNHEY and CDR2 is SMNVEV (reference sequence). This CDR3 region has 15 residues. The DNA of the CDR3 is TGTGCCAGTCGTGTGGGACAGGGAGCCAATCAGCCCCAGCATTTT. Translation: CASRVGQGANQPQHF.

This clonotype was seen a few times. The V gene is TRBV5-5, the J gene TRBJ1-2; 8 bases fit TRBD1. CDR1 and CDR2 (germline): SGHKS, YYEKEE (reference sequence). V gave up 2 bases and J gave up 0 bases; unmatched junction bases: 15. The CDR3 is 19 amino acids. The CDR3 region is CASSFTYWGQELANYGYTF. The DNA for the CDR3 is TGTGCCAGCAGCTTCACCTACTGGGGACAGGAGTTAGCTAACTATGGCTACACCTTC.

The rearrangement joins TRBV6-8 to TRBJ2-7, with D tentatively TRBD1 (7 bases). CDR1 is MNHGY, CDR2 SAAAGT, per germline. V lost 5 bases and J lost 7, with 24 bases in between. The CDR3 covers 16 residues. This CDR3 is CASSQTRQGPGGEQYV. The DNA for the CDR3 is TGTGCCAGCAGTCAAACACGACAGGGACCCGGGGGAGAGCAGTACGTC.

At least ten counts were recorded for this clonotype. The rearrangement links TRBV20-1 to TRBJ1-2, with 8 bases fitting TRBD1. Trimming cost V 3 bases and J 4 bases; bases outside gene matches: 7. The CDR3 is 14 amino acids. The germline CDR1 and CDR2 sequences are DFQATT and SNEGSKA (reference sequence). The CDR3 region is CSARTGAEIYGYTF. In DNA form, the CDR3 reads TGCAGTGCTAGGACAGGGGCCGAAATCTATGGCTACACCTTC.

This clonotype has a handful of counts. The chain is built from TRBV11-2 and TRBJ1-4; D might be TRBD1 (6 bases). V dropped 5 bases and J dropped 1 base, with 23 bases sitting between them. Germline-derived CDR1 and CDR2 are SGHAT and FQNNGV. This CDR3 is 19 amino acids long. Here the CDR3 reads CASSLWRGEPPRTNEKLFF. In nucleotides, the CDR3 is TGTGCCAGCAGCCTGTGGAGGGGGGAGCCCCCTAGAACTAATGAAAAACTGTTTTTT.

This clonotype was counted between two and nine times. The chain is built from TRBV12-3 or TRBV12-4 and TRBJ2-3; D remains ambiguous. The CDR3 consists of 13 residues. Trimming removed 3 bases at V and 6 bases at J, with 10 bases between. The CDR3 loop reads CASSFTTVDTQYF. The CDR3 region has the DNA TGTGCCAGCAGTTTCACTACAGTTGATACGCAGTATTTT.

This clonotype is a singleton in its sample. The chain carries TRBV4-2 and TRBJ1-5; TRBD1 might be the D (5 bases). V was clipped by 1 base and J by 6 bases, with 10 bases between them. CDR3 size: 14 residues. Germline-derived CDR1 and CDR2 are LGHNA and YNFKEQ. This CDR3 is CASSQGGGAQPQHF. The CDR3 DNA is TGTGCCAGCAGCCAAGGGGGAGGGGCTCAGCCCCAGCATTTT.